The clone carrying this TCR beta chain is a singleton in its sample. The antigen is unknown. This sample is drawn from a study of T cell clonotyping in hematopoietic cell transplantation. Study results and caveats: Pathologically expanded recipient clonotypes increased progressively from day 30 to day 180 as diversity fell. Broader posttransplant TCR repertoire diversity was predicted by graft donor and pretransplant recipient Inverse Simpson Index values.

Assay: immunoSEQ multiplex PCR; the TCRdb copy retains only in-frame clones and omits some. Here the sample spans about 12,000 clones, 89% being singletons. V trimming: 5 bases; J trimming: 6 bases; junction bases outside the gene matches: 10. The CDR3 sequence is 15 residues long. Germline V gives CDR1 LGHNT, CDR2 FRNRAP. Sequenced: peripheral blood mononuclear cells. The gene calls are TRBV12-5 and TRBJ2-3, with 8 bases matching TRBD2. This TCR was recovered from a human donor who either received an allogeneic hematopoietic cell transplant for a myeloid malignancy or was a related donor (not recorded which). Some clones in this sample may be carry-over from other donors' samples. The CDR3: CASGLGGGLGDTQYF. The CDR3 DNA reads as TGTGCTAGTGGTCTCGGGGGGGGCTTAGGGGATACGCAGTATTTT. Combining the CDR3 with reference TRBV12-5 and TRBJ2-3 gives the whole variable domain DARVTQTPRHKVTEMGQEVTMRCQPILGHNTVFWYRQTMMQGLELLAYFRNRAPLDDSGMPKDRFSAEMPDATLATLKIQPSEPRDSAVYFCASGLGGGLGDTQYFGPGTRLTVL.